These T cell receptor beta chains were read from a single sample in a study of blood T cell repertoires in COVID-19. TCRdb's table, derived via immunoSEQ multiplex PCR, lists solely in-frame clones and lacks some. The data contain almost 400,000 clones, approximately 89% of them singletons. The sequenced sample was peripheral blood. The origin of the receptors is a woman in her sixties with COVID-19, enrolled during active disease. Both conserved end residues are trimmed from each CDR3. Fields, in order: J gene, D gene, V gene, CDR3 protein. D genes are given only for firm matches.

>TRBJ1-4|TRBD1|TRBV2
ASQGQQTTNEKLF
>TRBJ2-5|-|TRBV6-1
ASSEWEEETQY
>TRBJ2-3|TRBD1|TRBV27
ASRGTGTDTQY
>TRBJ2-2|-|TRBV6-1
ASSEALGRRTGELF
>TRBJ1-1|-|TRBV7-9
ASSAPLGARNTEAF
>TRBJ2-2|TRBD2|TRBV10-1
ASSPGGWRGTGELF
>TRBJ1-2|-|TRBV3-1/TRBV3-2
ASSPLGSYGYT
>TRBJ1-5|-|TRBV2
ASTGTHQPQH
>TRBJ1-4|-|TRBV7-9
ASSWENLGGVTNEKLF
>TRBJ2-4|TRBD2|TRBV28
ASSLRTSGKNIQY
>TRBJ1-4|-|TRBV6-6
ASSRLPILPTNEKLF
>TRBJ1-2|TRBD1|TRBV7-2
ASSLDRDANYGYT
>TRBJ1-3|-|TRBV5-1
ASSLDKSGNTIY
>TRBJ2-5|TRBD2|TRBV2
ASSEAAGAGETQY
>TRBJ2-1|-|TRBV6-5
ASSSLAGPYNEQF
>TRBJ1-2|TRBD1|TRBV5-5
ASSPSPGTGRANYGYT
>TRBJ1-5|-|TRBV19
ASRQAGRNQPQH
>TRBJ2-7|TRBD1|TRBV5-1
ASSLFLRDRGHEQY
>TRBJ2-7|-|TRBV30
AWSSAGYEQY
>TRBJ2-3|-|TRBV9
ASKAGQTGTQY
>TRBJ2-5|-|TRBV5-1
ASSLGTEFLATQY
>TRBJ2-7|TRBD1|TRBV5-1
ASSLPQQQGIAYEQY
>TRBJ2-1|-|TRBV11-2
ASSLNLNEQF
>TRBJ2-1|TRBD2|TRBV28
ASSRYSGGSYNEQF
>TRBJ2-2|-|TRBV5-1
ASSLEQLTGELF
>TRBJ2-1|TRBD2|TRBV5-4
ASSGLAGGKNEQF
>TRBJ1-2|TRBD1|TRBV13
ASSFSGGGLNYGYT
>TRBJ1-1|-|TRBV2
ASSEGLGQTEAF
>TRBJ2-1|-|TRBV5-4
ASSPMTGSFNEQF
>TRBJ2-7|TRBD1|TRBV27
ASSFQGVRTGAFEQY
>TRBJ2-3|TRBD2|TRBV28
ASRSGGAGVDTQY
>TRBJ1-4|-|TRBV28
ASSWGRAIL
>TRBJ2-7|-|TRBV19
ASSIGLGSSYEQY
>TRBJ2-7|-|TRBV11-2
ASSQQGIPYEQY
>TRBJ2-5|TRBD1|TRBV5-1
ASSSRTGRETQY
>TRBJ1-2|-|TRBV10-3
AISLTRGNGYT
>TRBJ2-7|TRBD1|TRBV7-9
ASSLGQGDEY
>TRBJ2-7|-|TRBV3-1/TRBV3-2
ASSRQGYEQY
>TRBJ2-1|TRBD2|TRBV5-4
ASSLNQRGGNEQF
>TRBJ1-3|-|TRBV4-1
ASRSGTRFGNTIY
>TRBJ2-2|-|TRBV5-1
ASSRTSLTGELF
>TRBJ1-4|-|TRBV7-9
ASSLGEAEKLF
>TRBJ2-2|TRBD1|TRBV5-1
ASSFTVTGGRGELF
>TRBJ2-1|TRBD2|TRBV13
ASSPRAGGLYNEQF
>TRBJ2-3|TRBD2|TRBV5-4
ASSTSSGDTQY
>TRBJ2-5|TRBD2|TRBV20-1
SASMSGGPEETQY
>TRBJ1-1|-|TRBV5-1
ASSLGTFMNTEAF
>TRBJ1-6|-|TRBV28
ASSLSGGSYNSPLH
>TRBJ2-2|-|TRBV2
ASSELGGSNTGELF